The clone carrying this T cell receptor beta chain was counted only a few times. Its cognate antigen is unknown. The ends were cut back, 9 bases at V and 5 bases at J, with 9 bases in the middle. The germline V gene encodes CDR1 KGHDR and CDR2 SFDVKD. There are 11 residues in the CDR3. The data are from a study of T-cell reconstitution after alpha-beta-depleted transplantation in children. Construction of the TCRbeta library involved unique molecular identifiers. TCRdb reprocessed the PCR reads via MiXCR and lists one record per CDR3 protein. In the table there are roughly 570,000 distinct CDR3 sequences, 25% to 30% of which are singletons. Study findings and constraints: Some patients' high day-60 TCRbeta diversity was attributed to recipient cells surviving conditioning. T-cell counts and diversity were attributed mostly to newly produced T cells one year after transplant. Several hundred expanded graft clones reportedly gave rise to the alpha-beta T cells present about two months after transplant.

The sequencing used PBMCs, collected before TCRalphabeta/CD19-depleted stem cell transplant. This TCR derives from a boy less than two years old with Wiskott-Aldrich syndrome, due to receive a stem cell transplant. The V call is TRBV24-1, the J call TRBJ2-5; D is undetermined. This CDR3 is CATGGLETQYF. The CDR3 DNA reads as TGTGCCACCGGCGGCTTGGAGACCCAGTACTTC.